These T cell receptor beta chains were read from a single sample in a study of T cell repertoires in cytomegalovirus infection. Antigens of these TCRs are unknown. TCRdb redid the calling of the reads with MiXCR, one entry per CDR3 protein. The table records a few hundred thousand distinct CDR3 sequences, 40% of them present only once. This material consisted of cultured PBMCs, taken from culture after CMV antigen stimulation. All receptors come from a human donor in good health (CMV status not recorded). Some clones in this sample may be carry-over from other donors' samples. CDR3s include the opening cysteine and the closing phenylalanine or tryptophan. Fields, in order: clone size, V gene, D gene, J gene, CDR3 protein, CDR3 DNA. D genes are given only for firm matches. Clone size is shown for a subset of rows, as once, few, many or a class of expanded clone.

few,TRBV7-8,.,TRBJ2-3,CASSLGSSTSTDTQYF,TGTGCCAGCAGCTTAGGTAGTAGTACTTCTACAGATACGCAGTATTTT
many,TRBV7-2,.,TRBJ2-3,CASSSNKGGTDTQYF,TGTGCCAGCAGCTCCAATAAAGGGGGCACAGATACGCAGTATTTT
.,TRBV4-1,TRBD1,TRBJ1-5,CASSQSTGEGQPQHF,TGCGCCAGCAGCCAATCGACAGGGGAGGGTCAGCCCCAGCATTTT
.,TRBV7-9,TRBD2,TRBJ2-5,CASSSSGWETQYF,TGTGCCAGCAGCTCTAGCGGGTGGGAGACCCAGTACTTC
.,TRBV5-1,TRBD2,TRBJ2-4,CASSLRPKSGGGGKNIQYF,TGCGCCAGCAGCTTGAGGCCCAAGTCCGGGGGGGGAGGGAAAAACATTCAGTACTTC
.,TRBV19,.,TRBJ2-1,CASSTRDLPTVYNEQFF,TGTGCCAGTAGTACTCGGGACTTACCAACGGTCTACAATGAGCAGTTCTTC
.,TRBV7-2,TRBD2,TRBJ2-2,CASSPRGLAGGVGELFF,TGTGCCAGCAGCCCCAGAGGGCTAGCGGGGGGAGTCGGGGAGCTGTTTTTT
.,TRBV7-2,.,TRBJ1-4,CASSPSRGTTNEKLFF,TGTGCCAGCAGCCCGAGCCGGGGAACAACTAATGAAAAACTGTTTTTT
.,TRBV20-1,.,TRBJ1-4,CSAGDAASVKLFF,TGCAGTGCTGGGGACGCCGCGAGTGTAAAACTGTTTTTT
.,TRBV7-8,.,TRBJ1-6,CASSSGTEIFDSPLHF,TGTGCCAGCAGCTCCGGGACGGAAATTTTCGATTCACCCCTCCACTTT
.,TRBV9,TRBD1,TRBJ2-6,CASSSQGVSGANVLTF,TGTGCCAGCAGCTCCCAGGGGGTTTCCGGGGCCAACGTCCTGACTTTC
few,TRBV7-2,.,TRBJ2-3,CASSLVAVTDTQYF,TGTGCCAGCAGCTTAGTAGCGGTCACAGATACGCAGTATTTT
.,TRBV12-3/TRBV12-4,.,TRBJ2-3,CASSLATGLGDTQYF,TGTGCCAGCAGTTTAGCCACAGGGCTGGGAGATACGCAGTATTTT
.,TRBV20-1,.,TRBJ1-1,CSAGGAFF,TGCAGTGCTGGGGGGGCCTTCTTT
.,TRBV29-1,TRBD1,TRBJ1-2,CSVEMGTGNGYTF,TGCAGCGTTGAAATGGGGACAGGGAATGGCTACACCTTC
few,TRBV10-3,.,TRBJ2-3,CAIAAGSGTDTQYF,TGTGCCATCGCCGCTGGATCCGGGACAGATACGCAGTATTTT
many,TRBV7-2,.,TRBJ2-7,CASSFGRDSYEQYF,TGTGCCAGCAGCTTTGGGCGGGACTCCTACGAGCAGTACTTC
.,TRBV7-2,.,TRBJ2-4,CASSPRSAKNIQYF,TGTGCCAGCAGCCCCCGGTCGGCCAAAAACATTCAGTACTTC
.,TRBV4-3,.,TRBJ1-1,CASSQDQLDTEAFF,TGCGCCAGCAGCCAAGATCAGCTTGACACTGAAGCTTTCTTT
.,TRBV15,.,TRBJ2-1,CATSREQGSYNEQFF,TGTGCCACCAGCAGAGAACAGGGCTCCTACAATGAGCAGTTCTTC
many,TRBV7-2,.,TRBJ2-7,CASSLGLAYEQYF,TGTGCCAGCAGCCTCGGCCTGGCTTACGAGCAGTACTTC
.,TRBV7-2,TRBD1,TRBJ1-5,CASSLRVRDSDASNQPQHF,TGTGCCAGCAGCTTAAGGGTCCGGGACAGCGATGCTAGCAATCAGCCCCAGCATTTT
many,TRBV7-9,TRBD2,TRBJ2-5,CASSHLAGGPEETQYF,TGTGCCAGCAGCCATTTAGCGGGAGGGCCCGAGGAGACCCAGTACTTC
many,TRBV7-2,TRBD2,TRBJ2-3,CASSLVSAGATDTQYF,TGTGCCAGCAGCTTAGTATCGGCGGGAGCAACAGATACGCAGTATTTT
.,TRBV19,.,TRBJ1-1,CASSKNRDLREAFF,TGTGCCAGTAGTAAAAACAGGGATCTACGTGAGGCTTTCTTT
few,TRBV19,TRBD1,TRBJ1-4,CASSLGTEEKLFF,TGTGCCAGTAGTCTCGGGACAGAGGAAAAACTGTTTTTT
.,TRBV12-3/TRBV12-4,.,TRBJ2-5,CASSPTRPEETQYF,TGTGCCAGCAGCCCGACTAGACCGGAAGAGACCCAGTACTTC
few,TRBV7-2,.,TRBJ2-3,CATGIADTQYF,TGTGCCACAGGGATCGCAGATACGCAGTATTTT
many,TRBV7-2,TRBD1,TRBJ1-1,CASSPGPYPGQKAFF,TGTGCCAGCAGCCCCGGGCCCTACCCGGGACAGAAAGCTTTCTTT
once,TRBV20-1,.,TRBJ1-5,CSAHPSGNQPQHF,TGCAGTGCCCACCCGAGTGGCAATCAGCCCCAGCATTTT
.,TRBV7-6,TRBD2,TRBJ2-2,CASSLVREGDTGELFF,TGTGCCAGCAGCTTAGTGCGGGAGGGCGACACCGGGGAGCTGTTTTTT
.,TRBV20-1,TRBD1,TRBJ1-1,CSASSNRGDTEAFF,TGCAGTGCTAGCTCGAACAGGGGAGACACTGAAGCTTTCTTT
many,TRBV7-2,.,TRBJ2-2,CASSFYRSNTGELFF,TGTGCCAGCAGCTTTTACAGATCGAACACCGGGGAGCTGTTTTTT
.,TRBV12-3/TRBV12-4,.,TRBJ1-6,CASSLGGGRGINSPLHF,TGTGCCAGCAGTTTGGGGGGGGGTCGTGGCATAAATTCACCCCTCCACTTT
few,TRBV27,.,TRBJ2-1,CASSSAGPQNEQFF,TGTGCCAGCAGTTCTGCAGGGCCCCAGAATGAGCAGTTCTTC
.,TRBV4-1,.,TRBJ2-1,CASSQESTGEQFF,TGCGCCAGCAGCCAAGAATCAACCGGAGAGCAGTTCTTC
.,TRBV10-3,.,TRBJ2-5,CAIRGALEETQYF,TGTGCCATCCGGGGGGCATTGGAAGAGACCCAGTACTTC
.,TRBV7-6,.,TRBJ2-3,CASSIPGHSTDTQYF,TGTGCCAGCAGCATACCGGGACACAGCACAGATACGCAGTATTTT
.,TRBV3-1,.,TRBJ2-6,CASSQRDSGANVLTF,TGTGCCAGCAGCCAACGGGACTCTGGGGCCAACGTCCTGACTTTC
.,TRBV12-3/TRBV12-4,.,TRBJ2-5,CASKMTGTQGAQYF,TGTGCCAGCAAAATGACCGGGACTCAAGGGGCCCAGTACTTC
.,TRBV7-8,.,TRBJ1-1,CASNLFPPQGKNTEAFF,TGTGCCAGCAACTTATTCCCCCCCCAGGGTAAGAACACTGAAGCTTTCTTT
.,TRBV19,.,TRBJ1-5,CASSIHNTGIGQPQHF,TGTGCCAGTAGTATCCATAATACAGGGATAGGTCAGCCCCAGCATTTT
.,TRBV6-5,TRBD1,TRBJ1-1,CASSSHRGGNTEAFF,TGTGCCAGCAGTTCCCACAGGGGAGGGAACACTGAAGCTTTCTTT
few,TRBV7-2,.,TRBJ1-1,CASSPRSHTEAFF,TGTGCCAGCAGCCCGCGCTCGCACACTGAAGCTTTCTTT
few,TRBV11-2,.,TRBJ2-2,CASSLVPGTGELFF,TGTGCCAGCAGCTTAGTACCGGGTACCGGGGAGCTGTTTTTT
.,TRBV11-2,.,TRBJ2-7,CASSSISGEEAYEQYF,TGTGCCAGCAGCTCTATTTCGGGGGAGGAAGCCTACGAGCAGTACTTC
many,TRBV7-2,TRBD1,TRBJ1-2,CASSSPGQGPGYTF,TGTGCCAGCAGCTCCCCGGGACAGGGTCCCGGCTACACCTTC
few,TRBV12-3/TRBV12-4,TRBD1,TRBJ1-2,CASSFSPGTGDGYTF,TGTGCCAGCAGTTTCTCACCCGGGACAGGGGATGGCTACACCTTC
.,TRBV28,.,TRBJ1-2,CASSRFYGYTF,TGTGCCAGCAGCAGATTCTATGGCTACACCTTC
many,TRBV7-8,TRBD1,TRBJ2-6,CASSLRPGTGGPSGANVLTF,TGTGCCAGCAGCTTAAGACCAGGGACAGGGGGCCCCTCTGGGGCCAACGTCCTGACTTTC
few,TRBV18,.,TRBJ2-2,CASSPLLGTANTGELFF,TGTGCCAGCTCACCTTTATTGGGGACGGCAAACACCGGGGAGCTGTTTTTT
.,TRBV18,.,TRBJ2-3,CASSPALPSGTDTQYF,TGTGCCAGCTCACCAGCCCTCCCGTCGGGCACAGATACGCAGTATTTT
.,TRBV19,TRBD1,TRBJ2-6,CASSKTGGERANVLTF,TGTGCCAGTAGTAAGACAGGGGGCGAGCGGGCCAACGTCCTGACTTTC
.,TRBV7-9,TRBD2,TRBJ2-5,CASSSGLAGSGETQYF,TGTGCCAGCAGCTCGGGACTAGCGGGATCGGGAGAGACCCAGTACTTC
few,TRBV7-6,.,TRBJ2-3,CASSLLGGADTQYF,TGTGCCAGCAGTCTACTTGGGGGAGCAGATACGCAGTATTTT
once,TRBV27,TRBD2,TRBJ2-7,CASSHLAGGPGSYEQYF,TGTGCCAGCAGCCACCTAGCGGGAGGGCCCGGCTCCTACGAGCAGTACTTC
.,TRBV5-1,TRBD1,TRBJ1-4,CASSLGAGTGEKLFF,TGCGCCAGCAGCTTGGGGGCAGGGACAGGTGAAAAACTGTTTTTT
.,TRBV12-3/TRBV12-4,.,TRBJ2-3,CASSLDAVGNTQYF,TGTGCCAGCAGTTTAGACGCAGTTGGAAATACGCAGTATTTT
.,TRBV20-1,TRBD1,TRBJ1-1,CSALPTGGKEVSWTEAFF,TGCAGTGCCCTCCCGACAGGGGGCAAGGAAGTATCTTGGACTGAAGCTTTCTTT
.,TRBV7-2,.,TRBJ1-4,CASSNQQRVGSPTNERLFF,TGTGCCAGCAGCAACCAACAACGGGTGGGGTCACCGACTAATGAAAGACTGTTTTTT